Below, one TCR beta chain is given with its context. This receptor's antigen is unknown. No base-level quality is on record; no much larger clone is a single base apart. These data come from a study of cytotoxic CD8 clonotypes in ibrutinib-treated CLL (dated by TCRdb to the early 2020s). Background on the whole study: In this cohort, 15 patients were treatment-naive and approximately ten were relapsed/refractory, while around 17 had unmutated IGHV. Partial responses were observed in about 25 patients and complete responses in 2; after a median follow-up of around 68 months, remission was maintained in 14 patients and progression was observed in approximately twelve. Response samples were obtained after a median of about 13 months of treatment, with a range of roughly 6 to 40 months. Samples averaged roughly 280,000 productive templates and 90,000 to 100,000 productive rearrangements. Of the 70 to 90 people in the trial, around 25 had longitudinal samples available. Cryopreserved peripheral blood mononuclear cells were obtained before treatment, at response, and at either sustained remission or disease progression.

According to the germline V gene, CDR1 reads LGHNA and CDR2 reads YSLEER. V has 1 base trimmed and J has 7 bases trimmed; junction bases matching no gene number 12. The cysteine opens and the phenylalanine closes a CDR3 of 16 amino acids. The sequence is cut down to CDR3 DNA, 48 bases in frame from base 1. For TCR beta library preparation, approximately 2 micrograms of genomic DNA were extracted from the cryopreserved PBMCs. Longitudinal blood samples from CLL patients on ibrutinib monotherapy underwent high-throughput TCR beta sequencing. Patients were enrolled in a phase 2 open-label single-center ibrutinib monotherapy trial. On a MiSeq, deep resolution sequencing aimed for a depth between 1 in 1 million and 1 in 200,000 T cells, with each clonotype covered about 9.9x on average. The immunoSEQ hsTCRB Kit was used to generate the TCR beta libraries. In the paper's pipeline: Data were analyzed with ImmunoSEQ Data Assistant and ImmunoSEQ Analyzer, with V, D and J genes assigned per IMGT definitions. Clonality, which ranges from 0 to 1, was calculated as one minus the normalized Shannon entropy of productive rearrangement frequencies. Public clonotype analysis was restricted to overrepresented clonotypes comprising at least 0.05% of each patient's repertoire. Repertoires from thirteen age-matched healthy donors in immuneACCESS were used as clonality controls. The table was pulled from immuneACCESS by TCRdb, which kept in-frame rearrangements only. Such tables lose some clones; where checked, under half of the loss comes from unresolved V genes, and the rest has no known cause. V, J and clone size were drawn from that table, and D and trimming were deduced from the DNA. This sample lists approximately 330,000 clones; about 77% were detected once. The ten largest clones represent 6.7% of the sample.

Beyond this particular receptor, the publication reports: At baseline, clonality was higher than in age-matched healthy donors and showed a strong correlation with circulating CD8+ T-cell counts. Clonality increased at ibrutinib response, stayed stable in sustained remission, and fell back toward baseline at progression. Public clonotypes were rare and either shrank or stayed stable during treatment, and the rise in clonality at ibrutinib response reflected expansion of private clonotypes. Lymph node repertoires were not examined, and the timing of sampling was not matched between patients in sustained remission and those whose disease progressed.

The chain is made from TRBV4-3 and TRBJ1-1, with 7 bases aligning to TRBD1. Sequencing was performed on PBMCs, taken before ibrutinib treatment. This clonotype originated in a human donor with chronic lymphocytic leukemia. In nucleotides, the sequence is TGCGCCAGCAGCCAAGGACCCTCGGGACAGAGAAATGAAGCTTTCTTT. The encoded protein is CASSQGPSGQRNEAFF.